A single sample gave rise to the 31 T cell receptor beta chains below, sequenced in a study of T cell responses to AZD1222 COVID-19 vaccine. Sequencing was performed with immunoSEQ multiplex PCR; in TCRdb, only in-frame clones are kept and a portion is missing. Seen here are about 130,000 clones, 90% to 95% observed once, and the top ten hold 2.8%. The sample was peripheral blood, taken on day 0 of AZD1222 vaccination. The receptors stem from an adult in good health.

The chain recombines TRBV6-1 with TRBJ2-1; the match to TRBD2 covers 8 bases. The germline V gene encodes CDR1 MNHNS and CDR2 SASEGT. The V and J ends lost 0 bases and 7 bases, in that order; junction bases with no gene match: 8. CDR3 size: 16 residues. CDR3 DNA: TGTGCCAGCAGTGAAGCGTTGGGCGGCGGGGGGAATGAGCAGTTCTTC. Protein: CASSEALGGGGNEQFF.

The J gene is TRBJ2-1, the V gene TRBV7-9, with no clear D. Trimming pared 5 bases from V and 7 bases from J, leaving 12 bases between. CDR1 and CDR2 from the germline V gene are SEHNR and FQNEAQ (reference sequence). The CDR3 spans 13 residues. The CDR3 loop is CASSPVLWNEQFF. CDR3 nucleotides: TGTGCCAGCAGCCCTGTACTTTGGAATGAGCAGTTCTTC.

This sequence joins TRBV19 and TRBJ2-7; D is undetermined. The germline V gene encodes CDR1 LNHDA and CDR2 SQIVND (reference sequence). V was trimmed by 3 bases and J by 6 bases, leaving 9 bases between them. The CDR3 has 12 residues. The CDR3 DNA follows: TGTGCCAGTAGTATGACGGTTGGCGAGCAGTACTTC. It yields the protein CASSMTVGEQYF.

The chain is built from TRBV5-5 and TRBJ1-2; 9 bases align to TRBD1. The junction had 12 bases not matched to a gene; V was cut back by 2 bases and J by 4 bases. Germline V lookup: CDR1 SGHKS, CDR2 YYEKEE (reference sequence). The CDR3 totals 17 residues. The CDR3 DNA follows: TGTGCCAGCAGCTTATCGACAGGGGGATCTACCCTCTATGGCTACACCTTC. Translating gives CASSLSTGGSTLYGYTF.

This clone was observed a single time. V gene TRBV27 combines with J gene TRBJ2-6; TRBD1 aligns across 12 bases. V shed 8 bases and J 0 bases; nucleotides not matched to a gene: 20. Germline loops: CDR1 MNHEY, CDR2 SMNVEV (reference sequence). This CDR3 has 22 amino acids. The CDR3 nucleotides read TGTGCCAGCCCTACGACCCCGGGACAGGGGGCGCGGGTACACTCTGGGGCCAACGTCCTGACTTTC. It encodes CASPTTPGQGARVHSGANVLTF.

The chain recombines TRBV19 with TRBJ1-6; 8 nucleotides line up with TRBD1. This CDR3 has 15 amino acids. Germline trimming cut 3 bases from V and 7 bases from J; bases unmatched to any gene: 5. From germline, CDR1 is LNHDA and CDR2 SQIVND (reference sequence). CDR3 nucleotide sequence: TGTGCCAGTAGTATCCAGGGGGCGGGGAATTCACCCCTCCACTTT. Translation gives CASSIQGAGNSPLHF.

The V and J genes are TRBV11-1 and TRBJ1-1; TRBD1 matches at 8 bases. The length of the CDR3 is 14 residues. CDR1 and CDR2 from the germline V gene are SGHAT and FQDESV (reference sequence). J gave up 6 bases and V 4 bases, and 7 bases lay outside the gene matches. The CDR3 sequence: CASSSPDRGAEAFF. Here the CDR3 DNA reads TGTGCCAGCAGCTCTCCCGACAGGGGAGCTGAAGCTTTCTTT.

The chain is built from TRBV5-1 and TRBJ1-4; D gene ambiguous. The germline CDR1 and CDR2 sequences are SGHRS and YFSETQ. The CDR3 consists of 15 residues. Trimming cost V 0 bases and J 0 bases, with 6 bases left between them. The CDR3 is CASSLVAATNEKLFF. DNA for the CDR3: TGCGCCAGCAGCTTGGTCGCCGCAACTAATGAAAAACTGTTTTTT. The variable domain in full, with the rest retrieved from reference TRBV5-1 and TRBJ1-4, is KAGVTQTPRYLIKTRGQQVTLSCSPISGHRSVSWYQQTPGQGLQFLFEYFSETQRNKGNFPGRFSGRQFSNSRSEMNVSTLELGDSALYLCASSLVAATNEKLFFGSGTQLSVL.

This clone was recorded once. V is TRBV30 and J is TRBJ1-2, with 10 bases matching TRBD1. Germline trimming cut 3 bases from V and 7 bases from J; bases unmatched to any gene: 14. Germline V lookup: CDR1 GTSNPN, CDR2 SVGIG (reference sequence). The CDR3 sequence is 16 residues long. CDR3 sequence (DNA): TGTGCCTGGAGCCCGTACGTGGGACAGGGGACGGGTGGCTACACCTTC. Encoded protein: CAWSPYVGQGTGGYTF. Based on the CDR3 plus reference TRBV30 and TRBJ1-2, the full variable domain is SQTIHQWPATLVQPVGSPLSLECTVEGTSNPNLYWYRQAAGRGLQLLFYSVGIGQISSEVPQNLSASRPQDRQFILSSKKLLLSDSGFYLCAWSPYVGQGTGGYTFGSGTRLTVV.

A word on this clone: The same CDR3 can be traced to other DNA sequences in this sample. This chain connects TRBV27 to TRBJ2-2; no reliable D call. CDR3 length: 13 residues. Germline V gene data show CDR1 as MNHEY and CDR2 as SMNVEV (reference sequence). The V end was cut by 5 bases, the J end by 3 bases, with 7 bases between. DNA for the CDR3: TGTGCCAGCAGTCGGCCATACACCGGGGAGCTGTTTTTT. Its protein product is CASSRPYTGELFF.

The J gene is TRBJ1-1, the V gene TRBV15; D not resolved. CDR1 is LNHNV, CDR2 YYDKDF, per germline (reference sequence). The ends were cut back, 2 bases at V and 1 base at J, with 8 bases in the middle. This CDR3 has 14 amino acids. CDR3 sequence: CATSRHQTNTEAFF. CDR3 nucleotides: TGTGCCACCAGCAGACATCAGACGAACACTGAAGCTTTCTTT.

The chain is built from TRBV6-2 or TRBV6-3 and TRBJ2-1, with D tentatively TRBD1 or TRBD2 (5 bases each). The CDR3 contains 15 residues. Trimming shortened V by 4 bases and J by 3 bases, and 13 bases separated the two germline ends. Germline lookup yields CDR1 MNHEY and CDR2 SVGEGT. The CDR3 sequence is CASSSRDRNYNEQFF. The CDR3 bases are TGTGCCAGCAGTTCCCGGGACCGGAACTACAATGAGCAGTTCTTC.

The CDR3 DNA reads TGTGCCAGCAGTGAAACCTCCGGGCTAGCGGCCGTGGGCGAGCAGTACTTC. This codes for CASSETSGLAAVGEQYF. The chain couples TRBV6-1 to TRBJ2-7; 7 bases align to TRBD2. The germline V gene has CDR1 MNHNS and CDR2 SASEGT. The CDR3 is 17 amino acids. V was clipped by 2 bases and J by 6 bases; unmatched bases: 16.

This clone was seen just once. The chain joins TRBV30 to TRBJ1-2; TRBD1 matches at 8 bases. The CDR3 is 12 amino acids. Germline V gene data show CDR1 as GTSNPN and CDR2 as SVGIG (reference sequence). V lost 0 bases to trimming and J lost 14 bases; unmatched junction nucleotides: 8. CDR3 bases: TGTGCCTGGAGTGTTGCAGGGGGCGGTGCGACCTTC. Translated: CAWSVAGGGATF.

The genes are TRBV6-2 or TRBV6-3 and TRBJ2-1; 10 nucleotides align to TRBD2. The CDR3 is 17 residues long. The germline gives CDR1 MNHEY, CDR2 SVGEGT. V lost 1 base to trimming and J lost 7 bases; unmatched junction nucleotides: 10. CDR3 loop: CASSYWSSGRVKNEQFF. CDR3 coding DNA: TGTGCCAGCAGTTACTGGTCTAGCGGGAGAGTCAAGAATGAGCAGTTCTTC.

The chain employs TRBV4-2 and TRBJ2-6; perhaps TRBD2 as D (5 bases). V lost 0 bases and J 0 bases, leaving 12 bases between the germline ends. The CDR3 runs 18 residues. CDR1 is LGHNA and CDR2 is YNFKEQ in the germline V gene. This chain's CDR3 is CASSQDEGSSSGANVLTF. CDR3 coding DNA: TGTGCCAGCAGCCAAGATGAGGGTTCGTCCTCTGGGGCCAACGTCCTGACTTTC.

This sequence joins TRBV6-2 or TRBV6-3 and TRBJ2-5; the match to TRBD2 covers 9 bases. Trimming took 2 bases from V and 5 from J; bases not matched to a gene: 9. This CDR3 contains 16 residues. CDR1 and CDR2 from the germline V gene are MNHEY and SVGEGT. Here the CDR3 reads CASSYPVSGSGETQYF. DNA of the CDR3: TGTGCCAGCAGTTACCCTGTTAGCGGGAGTGGGGAGACCCAGTACTTC.

This chain uses TRBV11-2 with TRBJ2-5; TRBD1 matches at 8 bases. The germline CDR1 and CDR2 sequences are SGHAT and FQNNGV. With 6 bases clipped from V and 5 bases from J, the junction kept 11 bases outside the gene matches. This CDR3 region has 15 residues. In nucleotides, the CDR3 is TGTGCCAGCAGGTGGACAGGGTATAGATTGGAGACCCAGTACTTC. Amino acids: CASRWTGYRLETQYF.

The chain uses TRBV11-3 and TRBJ2-2, with 9 bases matching TRBD1. This CDR3 region has 15 residues. The V and J ends lost 4 bases and 6 bases, in that order; junction bases with no gene match: 6. The germline gives CDR1 SGHNT, CDR2 YENEEA. This CDR3 reads CASSSQGATAGELFF. The CDR3, as DNA: TGTGCCAGCAGCTCACAGGGGGCAACGGCCGGGGAGCTGTTTTTT.

The chain couples TRBV5-1 to TRBJ1-1; D might be TRBD1 (6 bases). The CDR3 spans 15 residues. V lost 3 bases to trimming and J lost 11 bases, with 23 bases between them. Germline CDR1 is SGHRS and CDR2 is YFSETQ. CDR3 protein: CASSWLWGQQVEAFF. CDR3 DNA sequence: TGCGCCAGCAGCTGGCTTTGGGGACAACAAGTTGAGGCTTTCTTT.

CDR3 residues: CASSRDTSYEQYF. CDR3 DNA sequence: TGTGCCAGCAGCCGCGACACATCCTACGAGCAGTACTTC. This rearrangement joins TRBV5-6 to TRBJ2-7; D gene uncertain. The CDR3 spans 13 residues. V lost 4 bases and J lost 1, with 9 bases in between. Germline CDR1 SGHDT, CDR2 YYEEEE.

V usage is TRBV10-3 and J usage is TRBJ2-7, with TRBD1 identical over 8 bases. In germline, CDR1 is ENHRY, CDR2 SYGVKD. Germline trimming cut 3 bases from V and 6 bases from J; bases unmatched to any gene: 7. CDR3 length: 14 residues. The CDR3 here is CAISDSDRVSEQYF. DNA for the CDR3: TGTGCCATCAGTGATTCGGACAGGGTCTCCGAGCAGTACTTC.

The chain carries TRBV4-3 and TRBJ2-7; D call uncertain. The V end lost 1 base, the J end lost 2 bases, and 12 bases lay between the germline ends. The CDR3 is 15 amino acids. Germline CDR1 and CDR2: LGHNA and YSLEER. The CDR3 DNA reads as TGCGCCAGCAGCCAAGTAGTGGGGTCCACCTACGAGCAGTACTTC. This sequence encodes CASSQVVGSTYEQYF.

The chain's CDR3 is CSVDGGDSNQPQHF. The CDR3 nucleotides are TGCAGCGTTGATGGTGGGGATAGCAATCAGCCCCAGCATTTT. The V and J genes are TRBV29-1 and TRBJ1-5; unclear D gene. Looked up from germline, CDR1 is SQVTM and CDR2 is ANQGSEA. CDR3 length: 14 residues. V was trimmed by 3 bases and J by 0 bases, leaving 9 bases between them.

The chain combines TRBV2 with TRBJ1-6, with a weak D call TRBD1 (6 bases). V was cut by 5 bases and J by 7 bases, with 21 bases left in between. Per germline, CDR1 SNHLY and CDR2 FYNNEI. The CDR3 runs to 17 residues. CDR3 region: CASSREGGTRLNSPLHF. The CDR3 coding sequence is TGTGCCAGCAGTAGAGAGGGGGGGACACGGCTAAATTCACCCCTCCACTTT.

The chain employs TRBV2 and TRBJ2-1, with 10 nucleotides matching TRBD2. The germline CDR1 and CDR2 sequences are SNHLY and FYNNEI. Trimming cost V 10 bases and J 3 bases; bases outside gene matches: 9. The CDR3 runs to 15 residues. CDR3 region: CATGIASGGYNEQFF. The CDR3 DNA follows: TGTGCCACCGGGATTGCTAGCGGGGGCTACAATGAGCAGTTCTTC.

The chain is built from TRBV5-1 and TRBJ2-5, with D unresolved. CDR3 length equals 13 residues. The V end was cut by 0 bases, the J end by 5 bases, with 8 bases between. Germline lookup yields CDR1 SGHRS and CDR2 YFSETQ. The CDR3 here is CASSLGLGETQYF. CDR3 in DNA: TGCGCCAGCAGCTTGGGCCTCGGTGAGACCCAGTACTTC.

The gene calls are TRBV20-1 and TRBJ1-1; no firm D call. This CDR3 region has 11 residues. Germline CDR1 and CDR2: DFQATT and SNEGSKA (reference sequence). Trimming shortened V by 4 bases and J by 4 bases, and 7 bases separated the two germline ends. CDR3: CSATEGTEAFF. The CDR3 region has the DNA TGCAGTGCTACCGAGGGCACTGAAGCTTTCTTT.

CDR3 bases: TGTGCCAGCAGTTTATCGAGACAGGGGATAACTAATAACTATGGCTACACCTTC. Protein product: CASSLSRQGITNNYGYTF. The genes are TRBV27 and TRBJ1-2; TRBD1 matches 8 bases. V was pared by 0 bases and J by 1 base, with 10 bases of the junction left unmatched. The CDR3 length is 18 residues. Germline-derived CDR1 and CDR2 are MNHEY and SMNVEV (reference sequence).

The chain links TRBV7-8 to TRBJ1-5; no definite D call. Germline V gene data show CDR1 as SGHVS and CDR2 as FQNEAQ. The CDR3 is made up of 15 amino acids. V lost 5 bases and J lost 4, with 15 bases in between. The CDR3 DNA sequence: TGTGCCAGCAGCGCGGAGGACTACAGAAATCAGCCCCAGCATTTT. This translates into CASSAEDYRNQPQHF.

The chain combines TRBV7-9 with TRBJ2-7, with 9 bases that match TRBD2. After removal of 5 bases from V and 6 bases from J, the junction contained 11 bases not matched to a gene. The CDR3 consists of 15 residues. CDR1 is SEHNR, CDR2 FQNEAQ, per germline (reference sequence). This CDR3 is CASSGNSGSGSEQYF. For the CDR3, the DNA is TGTGCCAGCAGCGGTAATAGCGGGAGCGGTTCCGAGCAGTACTTC.